The 22 T cell receptor beta chains given below trace back to one sample, sequenced in a study of cytomegalovirus exposure and HLA in healthy donors. The PCR employed 60 Vbeta primers together with 13 Jbeta primers. Libraries were prepared by immunoSEQ multiplex PCR; TCRdb keeps only in-frame clonotypes and omits some of them. The data contain under 200,000 clones, roughly four fifths of them singletons. Material: PBMCs. The source is a man aged 35 to 55 in good health and CMV-seropositive.

The CDR3 loop reads CASSLPGQSYEQYF. The CDR3 nucleotides are TGTGCCAGCAGCTTGCCCGGACAGTCCTACGAGCAGTACTTC. The chain combines TRBV5-4 with TRBJ2-7, with a weak D call TRBD1 (6 bases). The ends were cut back, 1 base at V and 1 base at J, with 9 bases in the middle. Looked up from germline, CDR1 is SGHNT and CDR2 is YYREEE (reference sequence). The CDR3 is 14 residues long.

The chain combines TRBV10-3 with TRBJ2-7; possibly TRBD2 for D (6 bases). Trimming left V 10 bases short and J 11 bases short, with 21 bases between. CDR1 ENHRY and CDR2 SYGVKD come from the germline V gene. The CDR3 is 12 amino acids. The DNA for the CDR3 is TGTGCCACGGGGCGGGATGCGAGGGAGGAGTACTTC. Residues: CATGRDAREEYF.

The chain's CDR3 is CASRASTGVLHSPLHF. The CDR3, as DNA: TGTGCCAGCCGGGCTAGCACAGGGGTGCTCCACTCACCCCTCCACTTT. The chain uses TRBV2 and TRBJ1-6; 7 nucleotides align to TRBD1. Germline CDR1 SNHLY, CDR2 FYNNEI. This CDR3 region has 16 residues. V trimming: 8 bases; J trimming: 10 bases; junction bases outside the gene matches: 17.

The chain carries TRBV9 and TRBJ1-2, with D tentatively TRBD1 (5 bases). V lost 3 bases to trimming and J lost 7 bases, with 19 bases between them. The CDR3 length is 15 residues. Germline assignment: CDR1 SGDLS and CDR2 YYNGEE. CDR3 region: CASSEGNRPASGYTF. CDR3 DNA: TGTGCCAGCAGCGAGGGGAACAGGCCCGCCAGTGGCTACACCTTC.

The chain joins TRBV28 to TRBJ2-7, with 7 bases identical to TRBD1. This CDR3 region has 14 residues. Germline V gives CDR1 MDHEN, CDR2 SYDVKM. The J segment lost 8 bases and the V segment lost 2 bases, leaving 9 bases of the junction unmatched. This CDR3 reads CASSLSQGVMKQYF. CDR3 in DNA: TGTGCCAGCAGTTTAAGCCAGGGGGTGATGAAGCAGTACTTC.

The chain has TRBV4-1 and TRBJ2-5, with no clear D. Germline assignment: CDR1 MGHRA and CDR2 YSYEKL. The CDR3 runs 15 residues. V was trimmed by 0 bases and J by 5 bases, leaving 13 bases between them. CDR3 coding DNA: TGCGCCAGCAGCCAAGAACAACCGGGTTGGGAGACCCAGTACTTC. Its protein product is CASSQEQPGWETQYF.

This clone was seen a single time. J is TRBJ2-7 and V is TRBV18, with 7 positions matching TRBD2. CDR3 length: 16 amino acids. Germline assignment: CDR1 KGHSH and CDR2 LQKENI. The junction had 5 bases not matched to a gene; V was cut back by 0 bases and J by 0 bases. The CDR3 reads CASSPPKTSPSYEQYF. In DNA form, the CDR3 reads TGTGCCAGCTCACCACCTAAGACTAGCCCCTCCTACGAGCAGTACTTC. The whole variable domain, filled in from reference TRBV18 and TRBJ2-7, reads NAGVMQNPRHLVRRRGQEARLRCSPMKGHSHVYWYRQLPEEGLKFMVYLQKENIIDESGMPKERFSAEFPKEGPSILRIQQVVRGDSAAYFCASSPPKTSPSYEQYFGPGTRLTVT.

The chain has TRBV18 and TRBJ2-2, with 7 bases fitting TRBD1. The germline V gene encodes CDR1 KGHSH and CDR2 LQKENI. The CDR3 runs 18 residues. Trimming cost V 2 bases and J 0 bases; bases outside gene matches: 9. The DNA for the CDR3 is TGTGCCAGCTCACCAACCTACAGGGGAGTCGCGAACACCGGGGAGCTGTTTTTT. Translated, it gives CASSPTYRGVANTGELFF. Full variable domain (rest looked up from reference TRBV18 and TRBJ2-2): NAGVMQNPRHLVRRRGQEARLRCSPMKGHSHVYWYRQLPEEGLKFMVYLQKENIIDESGMPKERFSAEFPKEGPSILRIQQVVRGDSAAYFCASSPTYRGVANTGELFFGEGSRLTVL.

The rearrangement uses TRBV2 and TRBJ2-1; D is unclear. Germline V gene data show CDR1 as SNHLY and CDR2 as FYNNEI. V lost 1 base and J lost 10, with 5 bases in between. CDR3 length equals 11 residues. The CDR3 DNA follows: TGTGCCAGCAGTGAAGTCCAGGAGCAGTTCTTC. Amino acid sequence: CASSEVQEQFF.

The chain joins TRBV15 to TRBJ1-5; TRBD1 might be the D (6 bases). V lost 0 bases and J lost 0, with 12 bases in between. This CDR3 region has 17 residues. CDR1 is LNHNV and CDR2 is YYDKDF in the germline V gene (reference sequence). The CDR3 coding sequence is TGTGCCACCAGCAGAGAGGCCGCAGGGGTTAGCAATCAGCCCCAGCATTTT. As protein: CATSREAAGVSNQPQHF.

The rearrangement links TRBV7-8 to TRBJ1-5; no clear D gene. CDR1 and CDR2 (germline): SGHVS, FQNEAQ. V lost 0 bases and J 3 bases, leaving 9 bases between the germline ends. The CDR3 runs 15 residues. CDR3 in amino acids: CASSLAWQANQPQHF. In DNA, the CDR3 is TGTGCCAGCAGCTTAGCGTGGCAGGCCAATCAGCCCCAGCATTTT.

The sample holds a few counts of this clone. This chain joins TRBV5-4 and TRBJ2-5, with 8 bases matching TRBD1. This CDR3 spans 16 amino acids. J lost 7 bases, V lost 4 bases, and 15 bases had no gene match. Germline assignment: CDR1 SGHNT and CDR2 YYREEE (reference sequence). CDR3 residues: CASSRAGDRPLATQYF. The CDR3, as DNA: TGTGCCAGCAGCCGGGCTGGGGACAGGCCTCTGGCGACCCAGTACTTC.

The chain recombines TRBV5-1 with TRBJ1-5; 8 bases line up with TRBD1. Germline values: CDR1 SGHRS, CDR2 YFSETQ. The V segment lost 4 bases and the J segment 4 bases; nucleotides outside the gene matches: 7. This CDR3 has 15 amino acids. The CDR3 nucleotides are TGCGCCAGCAGCAGCGGACAGGGAAGTAATCAGCCCCAGCATTTT. Amino acids: CASSSGQGSNQPQHF.

The gene calls are TRBV5-5 and TRBJ2-2; maybe TRBD1 (6 bases). Trimming cost V 6 bases and J 1 base, with 13 bases left between them. CDR1 and CDR2 from the germline V gene are SGHKS and YYEKEE (reference sequence). This CDR3 region has 15 residues. In nucleotides, the CDR3 is TGTGCCAGCAACTCCGGGACATTGAACACCGGGGAGCTGTTTTTT. It encodes CASNSGTLNTGELFF.

V usage is TRBV14 and J usage is TRBJ1-3, with a possible D match to TRBD1 (5 bases). This CDR3 contains 17 residues. Germline V gives CDR1 SGHDN, CDR2 FVKESK. V gave up 0 bases and J gave up 0 bases, with 12 bases separating them. The CDR3 loop reads CASSQDWGSFSGNTIYF. The CDR3, as DNA: TGTGCCAGCAGCCAAGACTGGGGCAGCTTCTCTGGAAACACCATATATTTT.

This sequence joins TRBV6-5 and TRBJ2-1; tentatively, D is TRBD2 (6 bases). This CDR3 region has 16 residues. With 4 bases removed from V and 9 bases from J, the gap between germline ends came to 22 bases. The germline gives CDR1 MNHEY, CDR2 SVGAGI. Written as DNA, the CDR3 is TGTGCCAGCAGTTTCAACGGGGGAGGCGGGGAATGTGAGCAGTTCTTC. Its translation is CASSFNGGGGECEQFF.

This clone appeared a single time. This chain joins TRBV13 and TRBJ2-1; 8 bases are shared with TRBD1. The V gene's germline CDR1 is PRHDT and CDR2 FYEKMQ (reference sequence). The CDR3 spans 16 residues. Trimming removed 4 bases from V and 11 bases from J; junction bases left unmatched: 16. CDR3: CASSSPGQGSRSQQFF. The CDR3 DNA follows: TGTGCCAGCAGCTCCCCCGGACAGGGCTCCCGATCCCAGCAGTTCTTC.

The rearrangement uses TRBV6-6 and TRBJ2-7; 9 bases fit TRBD1. This CDR3 is 13 amino acids long. CDR1 MNHNY and CDR2 SVGAGI come from the germline V gene (reference sequence). J gave up 6 bases and V 6 bases, and 6 bases lay outside the gene matches. This CDR3 is CASSLGTGTEQYF. The CDR3 region has the DNA TGTGCCAGCAGCTTGGGGACAGGGACCGAGCAGTACTTC.

The chain carries TRBV9 and TRBJ2-7; 10 bases fit TRBD1. Germline V gene lookup returns CDR1 SGDLS and CDR2 YYNGEE. J was trimmed by 3 bases and V by 0 bases; bases with no gene match: 6. The CDR3 sequence is 16 residues long. CDR3 region: CASSVGPGTGDYEQYF. CDR3 in DNA: TGTGCCAGCAGCGTAGGTCCCGGGACAGGGGACTACGAGCAGTACTTC.

This rearrangement joins TRBV7-6 to TRBJ2-5; D gene uncertain. The CDR3 runs to 18 residues. The ends were cut back, 5 bases at V and 1 base at J, with 23 bases in the middle. CDR1 is SGHVS, CDR2 FNYEAQ, per germline. The CDR3 DNA follows: TGTGCCAGCAGCCAGAAGGCCCTAGAAAAGCGCTCCCAAGAGACCCAGTACTTC. Amino acids: CASSQKALEKRSQETQYF.

The chain couples TRBV6-5 to TRBJ1-1; perhaps TRBD1 as D (5 bases). Germline lookup yields CDR1 MNHEY and CDR2 SVGAGI. V shed 4 bases and J shed 5 bases, with 14 bases lying between them. This CDR3 has 14 residues. The CDR3 reads CASSWASGGTEAFF. CDR3 nucleotides: TGTGCCAGCAGTTGGGCCTCTGGGGGGACTGAAGCTTTCTTT.

The rearrangement uses TRBV9 and TRBJ2-7; 8 bases line up with TRBD1. J was trimmed by 4 bases and V by 4 bases; bases with no gene match: 10. CDR3 length: 15 amino acids. From germline, CDR1 is SGDLS and CDR2 YYNGEE. For the CDR3, the DNA is TGTGCCAGCAGCAAGGGCCAGGGGGCGTTGTACGAGCAGTACTTC. This gives the protein CASSKGQGALYEQYF.